The 14 T cell receptor beta chains presented below share a single source sample, sequenced in a study of T cell responses to AZD1222 COVID-19 vaccine. Sequencing was performed with immunoSEQ multiplex PCR; in TCRdb, only in-frame clones are kept and a portion is missing. This table has approximately 110,000 clones, 82% appearing once. The source was peripheral blood, collected on day 0 of AZD1222 vaccination. These receptors originate from an adult in good health.

The V gene is TRBV19, the J gene TRBJ1-2; 7 bases map to TRBD1. Germline V gene sequence: CDR1 LNHDA, CDR2 SQIVND (reference sequence). V lost 7 bases and J lost 8; bases outside the gene matches: 10. The CDR3 loop spans 13 amino acids. The CDR3 sequence is CASTPDRVKGYTF. Written as DNA, the CDR3 is TGTGCCAGTACCCCAGACAGGGTGAAGGGCTACACCTTC. Using reference TRBV19 and TRBJ1-2 for the parts outside the CDR3, the full variable domain is DGGITQSPKYLFRKEGQNVTLSCEQNLNHDAMYWYRQDPGQGLRLIYYSQIVNDFQKGDIAEGYSVSREKKESFPLTVTSAQKNPTAFYLCASTPDRVKGYTFGSGTRLTVV.

The rearrangement joins TRBV5-6 to TRBJ2-5; tentatively, D is TRBD1 (5 bases). Trimming left V 1 base short and J 2 bases short, with 12 bases between. Per the germline V gene, CDR1 is SGHDT and CDR2 is YYEEEE. This CDR3 has 15 amino acids. The CDR3 loop is CASSLSGLGQETQYF. CDR3 in DNA: TGTGCCAGCAGCTTGTCAGGGTTGGGGCAAGAGACCCAGTACTTC. Full variable domain (missing parts from reference TRBV5-6 and TRBJ2-5): DAGVTQSPTHLIKTRGQQVTLRCSPKSGHDTVSWYQQALGQGPQFIFQYYEEEERQRGNFPDRFSGHQFPNYSSELNVNALLLGDSALYLCASSLSGLGQETQYFGPGTRLLVL.

The chain recombines TRBV20-1 with TRBJ2-3, with D hard to call. There are 11 residues in the CDR3. V was shortened by 3 bases and J by 4 bases, with 5 bases between the two germline ends. Germline V gene lookup returns CDR1 DFQATT and CDR2 SNEGSKA (reference sequence). In DNA, the CDR3 is TGCAGTGCTAGTCCTTCAGATACGCAGTATTTT. Protein product: CSASPSDTQYF.

A single count supports this clone. The chain joins TRBV6-5 to TRBJ1-1, with a possible D match to TRBD1 (6 bases). The germline V and J ends were trimmed by 0 bases and 6 bases, with 17 bases remaining between them. The CDR3 runs 16 residues. Germline loops: CDR1 MNHEY, CDR2 SVGAGI. DNA of the CDR3: TGTGCCAGCAGTTACTCGGTGGGGGGCAGTTTCCCTGAAGCTTTCTTT. Translated: CASSYSVGGSFPEAFF.

This rearrangement joins TRBV9 to TRBJ1-5; tentatively, D is TRBD1 (6 bases). The ends were cut back, 0 bases at V and 15 bases at J, with 10 bases in the middle. The CDR3 has 11 amino acids. Per germline, CDR1 SGDLS and CDR2 YYNGEE. The CDR3 sequence is CASSVDRVWHF. In DNA, the CDR3 is TGTGCCAGCAGCGTAGACAGGGTATGGCATTTT. The full variable domain, completed using reference TRBV9 and TRBJ1-5, is DSGVTQTPKHLITATGQRVTLRCSPRSGDLSVYWYQQSLDQGLQFLIQYYNGEERAKGNILERFSAQQFPDLHSELNLSSLELGDSALYFCASSVDRVWHFGDGTRLSIL.

CDR3: CASSQGYPNTIYF. Here the CDR3 DNA reads TGCGCCAGCAGCCAAGGTTACCCCAACACCATATATTTT. This sequence joins TRBV4-1 and TRBJ1-3; D not certain. Trimming removed 1 base from V and 7 bases from J, with 8 bases in between. In germline, CDR1 is MGHRA, CDR2 YSYEKL. This CDR3 spans 13 amino acids.

V and J are TRBV30 and TRBJ2-3; 7 nucleotides match TRBD1. The germline gives CDR1 GTSNPN, CDR2 SVGIG (reference sequence). V shed 2 bases, J shed 1 base, and the junction held 3 bases outside the gene matches. There are 14 residues in the CDR3. CDR3 region: CAWSLGQGTDTQYF. CDR3 DNA: TGTGCCTGGAGTCTCGGACAGGGCACAGATACGCAGTATTTT.

This chain joins TRBV5-1 and TRBJ1-1; no clear D gene. The CDR3 totals 15 residues. V lost 1 base and J lost 0, with 10 bases in between. Germline assignment: CDR1 SGHRS and CDR2 YFSETQ. CDR3 bases: TGCGCCAGCAGCTTGAACGGGAGGATGAACACTGAAGCTTTCTTT. Its protein product is CASSLNGRMNTEAFF.

V and J are TRBV12-3 or TRBV12-4 and TRBJ2-1; D remains unclear. This CDR3 is 12 amino acids long. V lost 5 bases, J lost 5 bases, and 7 bases lay in between. CDR3 residues: CASSNTNNEQFF. For the CDR3, the DNA is TGTGCCAGCAGTAACACGAACAATGAGCAGTTCTTC.

This rearrangement joins TRBV4-1 to TRBJ2-2; 8 bases are shared with TRBD1. The CDR3 runs to 15 residues. J lost 1 base, V lost 4 bases, and 2 bases had no gene match. The V gene's germline CDR1 is MGHRA and CDR2 YSYEKL. Written as DNA, the CDR3 is TGCGCCAGCAGCCTCGGACAGGGGAACACCGGGGAGCTGTTTTTT. Residues: CASSLGQGNTGELFF.

V is TRBV10-1 and J is TRBJ1-6, with TRBD1 matching over 8 bases. CDR1 WNHNN and CDR2 SYGVQD come from the germline V gene (reference sequence). The CDR3 sequence is 16 residues long. V trimming: 7 bases; J trimming: 5 bases; junction bases outside the gene matches: 10. CDR3 in amino acids: CASTEDRAEDNSPLHF. The CDR3 bases are TGCGCCAGCACAGAGGACAGGGCGGAAGATAATTCACCCCTCCACTTT.

This clone was counted a single time. The rearrangement uses TRBV2 and TRBJ2-3; no definite D call. V was clipped by 8 bases and J by 8 bases, with 8 bases between them. Germline CDR1 reads SNHLY; CDR2 reads FYNNEI. The CDR3 runs 10 residues. The DNA of the CDR3 is TGTGCCAGCGGTATGGCTACGCAGTATTTT. The encoded protein is CASGMATQYF.

The rearrangement uses TRBV7-2 and TRBJ1-6; perhaps TRBD1 as D (5 bases). V lost 1 base to trimming and J lost 0 bases, with 13 bases between them. CDR3 length: 18 amino acids. From germline, CDR1 is SGHTA and CDR2 FQGNSA. As DNA, the CDR3 is TGTGCCAGCAGCTTAGGAGGGGCCCGCTCCTCCTATAATTCACCCCTCCACTTT. It codes for CASSLGGARSSYNSPLHF.

This chain connects TRBV4-2 to TRBJ2-2; a possible D gene is TRBD1 (6 bases). Germline loops: CDR1 LGHNA, CDR2 YNFKEQ. The ends were cut back, 1 base at V and 4 bases at J, with 13 bases in the middle. CDR3 length: 16 residues. The DNA of the CDR3 is TGTGCCAGCAGCCAAGCTGGGGGCGTGAGCACCGGGGAGCTGTTTTTT. This sequence encodes CASSQAGGVSTGELFF.